These T cell receptor beta chains were read from a single sample in a study of T cell clonotyping in hematopoietic cell transplantation. Data came from immunoSEQ multiplex PCR; TCRdb stores just in-frame clones and leaves some out. The table records approximately 20,000 clones, 70% to 85% of them present only once. The sample comprised peripheral blood mononuclear cells. These receptors all stem from a man aged 60-69 years in good health. Some clones in this sample may be carry-over from other donors' samples. CDR3s include the opening cysteine and the closing phenylalanine or tryptophan.

>TRBV5-6
CASSWLPGETQYF
>TRBV30
CAWSKLTSGNTIYF
>TRBV29-1
CSVEGTPNTIYF
>TRBV12-5
CASGLVDDTEAFF
>TRBV30
CAWSVGGSYNSPLHF
>TRBV28
CASSSPRTGSGNTIYF
>TRBV4-3
CASSFDPAYGYTF
>TRBV4-1
CASSQGDSPFSYEQYF
>TRBV4-2
CASSQDEFGGYSNQPQHF
>TRBV11-2
CASSLRGSGTDTQYF
>TRBV25-1
CASTRTVRRRGYEQYF
>TRBV5-1
CASREQNGEQYF
>TRBV2
CASKVVRVGGNTIYF
>TRBV5-1
CASSLPQDEQFF
>TRBV4-3
CASSQAPLAGGTDTQYF
>TRBV10-2
CASSPTSGNTGELFF
>TRBV28
CASSLFLDEQYF
>TRBV9
CASSPQTAGNTIYF
>TRBV28
CASSLRERDTFSNQPQHF
>TRBV28
CASSTYFTDTQYF
>TRBV30
CAWSGRGGETEAFF
>TRBV10-3
CAISATGQGEDEAFF
>TRBV19
CASSIRDQCSGANVLTF
>TRBV4-1
CASSRADGNTEAFF
>TRBV19
CASRLLGGETQYF
>TRBV5-4
CASSSGALRTAYGYTF
>TRBV5-8
CASSLGQGGNSPLHF
>TRBV30
CAWKVAGLGGYTF
>TRBV15
CATSSLQETQYF
>TRBV30
CAWSSGFHQPQHF
>TRBV14
CASSQEGNSPLHF
>TRBV6-5
CASSYILGVVVF
>TRBV27
CASSPYTQGAGQPQHF
>TRBV15
CATSRGASAGELDSQYF
>TRBV4-1
CASSPTGTDSGNTIYF
>TRBV29-1
CSVGVTKGEKLFF
>TRBV7-2
CASSFRDSGTYEQYF
>TRBV6-1
CASRSSPGTGELFF
>TRBV6-1
CASSDDRFNSPLHF
>TRBV9
CASSVEWTITSYEQYF
>TRBV7-3
CASSPRGGDSTYEQYF
>TRBV7-3
CASSLSRGAEAFF
>TRBV7-2
CASSLGGNKNIQYF
>TRBV28
CASSTLRHTQHF
>TRBV6-5
CASRRAGDRTGELFF
>TRBV5-4
CASSLVFGHRNTEAFF
>TRBV6-1
CATGGAIDTGELFF
>TRBV5-5
CASSLLGPHSNQPQHF
>TRBV11-1
CASSTNPGQGSEQYF
>TRBV28
CASSSRGTGDYADTQYF
>TRBV6-5
CASSPRRETEQYF
>TRBV29-1
CSVWGTGITYEQYF
>TRBV7-9
CASSVGGAGNYGYTF
>TRBV4-3
CASSQDYTSSSGNTIYF
>TRBV30
CAWGPRTGESEKLFF
>TRBV5-4
CASSSQVAGQGQTKYF
>TRBV5-6
CASSSNPWDYGYTF
>TRBV9
CASSDTGGLGNTIYF
>TRBV19
CATGLAGASGANVLTF
>TRBV5-4
CASSRDPNNEQFF